This T cell receptor (beta chain) stems from a study of shared clonotypes between healthy human individuals. Study-wide context: A donor's plate count was three for CD4 naive and three for CD4 memory; CD8 naive had two and CD8 memory one.

Overall study results and limits: Some clonotypes were shared by all four sorted-subset donors, while others were not shared. The non-shared ones had lower generation probabilities than the shared ones. Sample collection involved blood only; tissue repertoires are likely different.

Note on this clone: The antigen is unknown.

J gave up 1 base and V 3 bases, and 6 bases lay outside the gene matches. The CDR3 length is 17 residues. Looked up from germline, CDR1 is KGHSH and CDR2 is LQKENI. Splitting of each subset's genomic DNA was done evenly across several immunoSEQ plates. Using immunoSEQ multiplex PCR, the repertoire was profiled, and TCRdb retains in-frame clones only, with some absent. The sample holds a few hundred thousand clones, around 67% seen once. The chain recombines TRBV18 with TRBJ2-3, with 11 bases that match TRBD2. The sequenced material came from memory CD4+ T cells sorted from blood. Subset indicated: CD45RA-negative fraction. This sequence was found in a man younger than 45 in good health. CDR3 amino acids: CASSPGSGRAGTDTQYF. CDR3 DNA: TGTGCCAGCTCACCGGGTAGCGGGAGGGCCGGCACAGATACGCAGTATTTT.